What follows is one TCR beta chain and its context. No antigen is known for it. This record comes from a study of T cell responses to AZD1222 COVID-19 vaccine. Generated by immunoSEQ multiplex PCR, the TCRdb table keeps only in-frame clones and is missing some. The profile covers approximately 150,000 clones, with approximately 88% appearing a single time and approximately 1.6% taken by the ten largest. Findings and caveats of the study: Variant regions that are unmutated are reportedly the target of nearly half of spike-specific TCRs. Donors were largely white British and mainly female; clonal diversity was possibly underestimated. The peak T cell response came first, and repertoires were sampled only after it.

CDR3 length: 12 amino acids. Germline CDR1 is DFQATT and CDR2 is SNEGSKA (reference sequence). Trimming pared 3 bases from V and 7 bases from J, leaving 7 bases between. The specimen was peripheral blood, collected on day 0 of AZD1222 vaccination. This chain uses TRBV20-1 with TRBJ1-6; D call uncertain. This clonotype was obtained from an adult in good health. CDR3 in amino acids: CSASKGNSPLHF. The CDR3, as DNA: TGCAGTGCTAGTAAGGGAAATTCACCCCTCCACTTT.